The rows below give T cell receptor beta chains drawn from one sample of a study of radiotherapy plus CTLA-4 blockade in lung cancer. Method: immunoSEQ multiplex PCR; TCRdb's copy keeps in-frame clones and lacks some. Among roughly 88,000 clones listed, under 90% were seen once. The specimen comprised peripheral blood, sampled from a patient treated with radiotherapy plus ipilimumab. The receptors shown here come from a human donor with non-small cell lung cancer who had stable disease on radiotherapy plus ipilimumab. Both conserved end residues are part of each CDR3. The order of the fields is clone size, D gene, V gene, J gene, CDR3 DNA, CDR3 protein. A D gene is named only where the DNA matches it firmly. Expanded clones are given a class, and other clones once, few, many or no size at all.

.	.	TRBV30	TRBJ1-2	TGTGCCTGGAACGAAAACGGGAGGGAACGTCGTGGCTACACCTTC	CAWNENGRERRGYTF
.	TRBD1	TRBV30	TRBJ2-7	TGTGCCTGGAGTGTACAGGGGCTCTACGAGCAGTACTTC	CAWSVQGLYEQYF
once	.	TRBV30	TRBJ1-5	TGTGCCTGGAGTGCGGGGCAGGGCAATCAGCCCCAGCATTTT	CAWSAGQGNQPQHF
.	.	TRBV14	TRBJ1-4	TGTGCCAGCAGCCAAGATCTAGCAACTAATGAAAAACTGTTTTTT	CASSQDLATNEKLFF
once	TRBD2	TRBV7-2	TRBJ2-2	TGTGCCAGCAGGGCCGGGGGGGCGCGGGTTGGCGGGGAGCTGTTTTTT	CASRAGGARVGGELFF
.	.	TRBV5-6	TRBJ1-2	TGTGCCAGCAGCTATGACAGGACCTATGGCTACACCTTC	CASSYDRTYGYTF
.	.	TRBV5-1	TRBJ2-3	TGCGCCAGCAGCTCCGGGGGAGGCACAGATACGCAGTATTTT	CASSSGGGTDTQYF
.	TRBD1	TRBV13	TRBJ2-3	TGTGCCAGCAGCGAGGCCGGGACAGGGGGCATAGATACGCAGTATTTT	CASSEAGTGGIDTQYF
.	.	TRBV27	TRBJ1-1	TGTGCCAGCAGTTTATCCCGGGGGGTGTTTGAAGCTTTCTTT	CASSLSRGVFEAFF
.	TRBD1	TRBV27	TRBJ1-6	TGTGCCAGCAGTCCTAGACAGGGGCAAGGTTCACCCCTCCACTTT	CASSPRQGQGSPLHF
.	TRBD2	TRBV7-2	TRBJ2-7	TGTGCCAGCAGCTTGACTAGCGGGGGGGCCCGCGAGCAGTACTTC	CASSLTSGGAREQYF
.	.	TRBV5-1	TRBJ1-1	TGCGCCAGCAGCTTAATAGGGAGGGTCCGAGGAACTGAAGCTTTCTTT	CASSLIGRVRGTEAFF
.	TRBD2	TRBV14	TRBJ2-5	TGTGCCAGCAGCCAACTAGCGGGAGGGATGGCGACCCAGTACTTC	CASSQLAGGMATQYF
.	TRBD1	TRBV6-1	TRBJ2-7	TGTGCCAGCAGTCAGACAGGGTCTGACTACGAGCAGTACTTC	CASSQTGSDYEQYF
.	TRBD1	TRBV19	TRBJ2-7	TGTGCCAGTAGTGCCGGGACAGGGATCGAGCAGTACTTC	CASSAGTGIEQYF
.	TRBD1	TRBV5-7	TRBJ1-6	TGTGCCAGCAGCTGGAAAACGGGGACAGGCCACCTCCACTTT	CASSWKTGTGHLHF
.	.	TRBV1	TRBJ2-7	TGCACCAGCAGCCCCCGAATCTACGAGCAGTACTTC	CTSSPRIYEQYF
.	TRBD2	TRBV13	TRBJ2-2	TGTGCCAGCAGCTTGGGGGCGGGGGGTCCCGCGTCTCCCACCGGGGAGCTGTTTTTT	CASSLGAGGPASPTGELFF
.	.	TRBV13	TRBJ2-6	TGTGCCAGCAGCTTACGACAGGGAGGCGCCAACGTCCTGACTTTC	CASSLRQGGANVLTF
.	.	TRBV19	TRBJ1-2	TGTGCCAGTACCACCCCTCTGGCGGGCGGGACCTATGGCTACACCTTC	CASTTPLAGGTYGYTF
.	.	TRBV9	TRBJ2-3	TGTGCCAGCAGCCCAGGACGACTAGGAAGCACAGATACGCAGTATTTT	CASSPGRLGSTDTQYF
.	.	TRBV19	TRBJ1-5	TGTGCCAGTATCTGGACAGCCCGCAATCAGCCCCAGCATTTT	CASIWTARNQPQHF
.	.	TRBV9	TRBJ2-6	TGTGCCAGCAGCCCCCATCGAGGGGCCAACGTCCTGACTTTC	CASSPHRGANVLTF
.	.	TRBV2	TRBJ1-1	TGTGCCAGCAGTGAAGTCAGGCCCACGAACACTGAAGCTTTCTTT	CASSEVRPTNTEAFF
few	TRBD1	TRBV4-1	TRBJ1-5	TGCGCCAGCAGCCCGGGGACAGGGTATCAGCCCCAGCATTTT	CASSPGTGYQPQHF
.	.	TRBV5-8	TRBJ1-3	TGTGCCAGCCGTGTAGGGGGCTCTGGAAACACCATATATTTT	CASRVGGSGNTIYF
.	.	TRBV19	TRBJ2-5	TGTGCCAGTAGTGCGGGTCTGGCGGAGACCCAGTACTTC	CASSAGLAETQYF
once	.	TRBV5-6	TRBJ2-7	TGTGCCAGCAGCTTCATTGCTCGAGACGAGCAGTACTTC	CASSFIARDEQYF
.	.	TRBV19	TRBJ2-7	TGTGCCAGTAGTATCCTGCCTGATTACGAGCAGTACTTC	CASSILPDYEQYF
.	.	TRBV12-1	TRBJ2-2	TGTGCCAGAAGCGCCCCGCACGCAGGGGCGAACACCGGGGAGCTGTTTTTT	CARSAPHAGANTGELFF
.	.	TRBV30	TRBJ1-2	TGTGCCTGGAGTGTAAATTGGGGTAGAAGTGGCTACACCTTC	CAWSVNWGRSGYTF
.	.	TRBV7-8	TRBJ2-7	TGTGCCAGCAGCTTAGGTGGGGCAGGGGTCGAGCAGTACTTC	CASSLGGAGVEQYF
.	TRBD2	TRBV7-8	TRBJ2-3	TGTGCCAGCAGCTTACTAGCGGGGGGGCAGGGAGATACGCAGTATTTT	CASSLLAGGQGDTQYF
.	.	TRBV6-6	TRBJ1-2	TGTGCCAGCAGTCTACGGACGACCATTACTAACTATGGCTACACCTTC	CASSLRTTITNYGYTF
.	.	TRBV6-1	TRBJ2-2	TGTGCCAGCTCCTACCAGGGGCAGAACACCGGGGAGCTGTTTTTT	CASSYQGQNTGELFF
.	.	TRBV5-5	TRBJ2-6	TGTGCCAGCAGCTTGGCCGCGACAGCCTCTGGGGCCAACGTCCTGACTTTC	CASSLAATASGANVLTF
.	.	TRBV10-1	TRBJ2-5	TGCGCCAGCCAACAATCTGGCCAAGAGACCCAGTACTTC	CASQQSGQETQYF
.	.	TRBV7-9	TRBJ2-1	TGTGCCAGCAGCTTAATCCTAGGCGGATTCCCGTTCAATGAGCAGTTCTTC	CASSLILGGFPFNEQFF
.	TRBD1	TRBV5-1	TRBJ2-3	TGCGCCAGCAGCCCGATGGACAGGGTGGTGGATACGCAGTATTTT	CASSPMDRVVDTQYF
.	.	TRBV7-9	TRBJ1-2	TGTGCCAGCAGCCACGGGACGGAGTACTATGGCTACACCTTC	CASSHGTEYYGYTF
.	.	TRBV7-2	TRBJ2-3	TGTGCCAGCAGCTTAACTAACTCAGATACGCAGTATTTT	CASSLTNSDTQYF
.	.	TRBV28	TRBJ1-2	TGTGCCAGCAGTCTACCCCTCCAGGGGAATAGTGGCTACACCTTC	CASSLPLQGNSGYTF
.	TRBD1	TRBV5-4	TRBJ1-4	TGTGCCAGCAGCCTACAGGGGACGGAAAAACTGTTTTTT	CASSLQGTEKLFF
.	.	TRBV4-1	TRBJ2-1	TGCGCCAGCAGCCAAGTCCTAGCGAACTCCTACAATGAGCAGTTCTTC	CASSQVLANSYNEQFF
.	TRBD1	TRBV2	TRBJ1-2	TGTGCCAGCAGTGGAGGACAGGGGGCGCAAGGCTACACCTTC	CASSGGQGAQGYTF
.	TRBD2	TRBV28	TRBJ2-4	TGTGCCAGCAGTCACCCCTCCGGGACTAGCGGAGGGGGGGCCAAAAACATTCAGTACTTC	CASSHPSGTSGGGAKNIQYF
.	TRBD1	TRBV10-3	TRBJ2-1	TGTGCCATCGGCAGGGGGCACAATGAGCAGTTCTTC	CAIGRGHNEQFF
.	.	TRBV7-2	TRBJ2-6	TGTGCCAGCAGCCCGATGGGGAGCGCTGGGGCCAACGTCCTGACTTTC	CASSPMGSAGANVLTF
once	.	TRBV4-1	TRBJ2-3	TGCGCCAGCAGCCAAGATCGGGGGCGGGCAGATACGCAGTATTTT	CASSQDRGRADTQYF
.	.	TRBV6-5	TRBJ1-6	TGTGCCACCACTCCCGGGGGAGGGGTTCGACCCCTCCACTTT	CATTPGGGVRPLHF
.	.	TRBV6-4	TRBJ2-3	TGTGCCAGCAGTGACTCGAAGACGGTGAGCACAGATACGCAGTATTTT	CASSDSKTVSTDTQYF
.	TRBD1	TRBV14	TRBJ1-2	TGTGCCAGCAGCCCCAGTGGGGACAGACCCTCTATCGGCGGCTACACCTTC	CASSPSGDRPSIGGYTF
once	.	TRBV2	TRBJ1-4	TGTGCCAGCAGATATATGGAAAAACTGTTTTTT	CASRYMEKLFF
.	.	TRBV10-1	TRBJ2-3	TGCGCCAGCAGTGAGGTAGGGGGAGAAGATACGCAGTATTTT	CASSEVGGEDTQYF
.	.	TRBV27	TRBJ2-7	TGTGCCAGCAGGAAGACAGAGAACTACGAGCAGTACTTC	CASRKTENYEQYF
few	.	TRBV5-8	TRBJ2-7	TGTGCCAGCAGACGAATAGACTACGAGCAGTACTTC	CASRRIDYEQYF
.	TRBD1	TRBV5-4	TRBJ2-4	TGTGCCAGCGGAGGACAGGGAGCCAAAAACATTCAGTACTTC	CASGGQGAKNIQYF
.	.	TRBV7-2	TRBJ2-7	TGTGCCAGCAGCTTAGGTGCAGGGCAGTCCTACGAGCAGTACTTC	CASSLGAGQSYEQYF
.	TRBD2	TRBV30	TRBJ2-5	TGTGCCTGGAACCTAGCGGGAGGAGAGACCCAGTACTTC	CAWNLAGGETQYF